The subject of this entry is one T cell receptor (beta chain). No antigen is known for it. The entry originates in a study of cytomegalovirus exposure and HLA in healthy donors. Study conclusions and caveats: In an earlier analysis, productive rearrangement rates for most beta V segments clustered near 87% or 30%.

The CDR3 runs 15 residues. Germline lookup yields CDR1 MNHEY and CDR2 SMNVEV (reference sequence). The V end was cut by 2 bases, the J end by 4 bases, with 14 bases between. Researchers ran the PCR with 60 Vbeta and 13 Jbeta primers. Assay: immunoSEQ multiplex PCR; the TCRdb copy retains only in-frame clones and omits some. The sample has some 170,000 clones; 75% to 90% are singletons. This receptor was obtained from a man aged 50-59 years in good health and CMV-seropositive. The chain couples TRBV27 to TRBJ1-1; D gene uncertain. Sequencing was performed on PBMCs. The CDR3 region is CASSLNIAGVTEAFF. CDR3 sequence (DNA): TGTGCCAGCAGTTTAAACATCGCCGGGGTCACTGAAGCTTTCTTT.